A single sample gave rise to the 27 T cell receptor beta chains below, sequenced in a study of cytomegalovirus exposure and HLA in healthy donors. Primers: 60 Vbeta forward and 13 Jbeta reverse. The protocol was immunoSEQ multiplex PCR, while the TCRdb copy is restricted to in-frame clones and leaves out a portion. The sample carries about 140,000 clones, roughly 80% recorded once. What was sequenced was PBMCs. Source of these receptors: a middle-aged man in good health and CMV-seronegative.

The J gene is TRBJ2-7, the V gene TRBV6-1, with TRBD1 identical over 10 bases. Germline V lookup: CDR1 MNHNS, CDR2 SASEGT. CDR3 length: 14 residues. V was pared by 7 bases and J by 2 bases, with 5 bases of the junction left unmatched. The CDR3 bases are TGTGCCAGCAATATAGACAGGGGGCCCTACGAGCAGTACTTC. It encodes CASNIDRGPYEQYF.

The J gene is TRBJ2-5, the V gene TRBV14, with 7 nucleotides matching TRBD2. The CDR3 has 16 amino acids. With V trimmed by 0 bases and J by 4 bases, 8 bases remained unmatched. The V gene's germline CDR1 is SGHDN and CDR2 FVKESK. The CDR3 region has the DNA TGTGCCAGCAGCCAAGATCCCTGGGGGAGGGGAGAGACCCAGTACTTC. Translated: CASSQDPWGRGETQYF.

The genes are TRBV29-1 and TRBJ2-1; D remains unclear. This CDR3 has 11 amino acids. Germline V gene data show CDR1 as SQVTM and CDR2 as ANQGSEA. The ends were cut back, 3 bases at V and 9 bases at J, with 9 bases in the middle. Here the CDR3 reads CSVDYRTEQFF. CDR3 bases: TGCAGCGTTGATTACAGAACTGAGCAGTTCTTC.

The rearrangement joins TRBV21-1 to TRBJ2-6; TRBD2 is taken as the D call from the table, unchecked against the DNA. TRBV21-1 is designated a pseudogene. The CDR3 is made up of 20 amino acids. The CDR3 nucleotides read TGTGCCAGCAAGACGAGACTGCTAAACCGCGGCCCCTCTGGGGCCAACGTCCTGACTTTC. The encoded protein is CASKTRLLNRGPSGANVLTF.

As concerns this clone: A read error may produce the germline difference seen at one junction end. This chain uses TRBV6-1 with TRBJ1-4, with 7 bases matching TRBD1. There are 16 residues in the CDR3. Germline lookup yields CDR1 MNHNS and CDR2 SASEGT. The DNA for the CDR3 is TGTGCCAGCAGTCAAGCCCTAGAGGGGGCGGATGAAAAACTGTTTTTT. Translated: CASSQALEGADEKLFF.

V and J are TRBV10-3 and TRBJ1-1; 7 bases fit TRBD1. The CDR3 spans 13 residues. Trimming removed 6 bases from V and 3 bases from J; junction bases left unmatched: 4. Germline V gives CDR1 ENHRY, CDR2 SYGVKD. The DNA of the CDR3 is TGTGCCATCAGAGACAGGGAGGACACTGAAGCTTTCTTT. Protein sequence: CAIRDREDTEAFF.

The rearrangement links TRBV9 to TRBJ2-7; D unclear. This CDR3 contains 13 residues. The ends were cut back, 1 base at V and 5 bases at J, with 10 bases in the middle. Germline V gene data show CDR1 as SGDLS and CDR2 as YYNGEE. The CDR3 nucleotides are TGTGCCAGCAGCGTATTGTCCTCGGACGAGCAGTACTTC. Encoded protein: CASSVLSSDEQYF.

The chain combines TRBV6-5 with TRBJ1-1, with TRBD1 identical over 10 bases. Trimming at V came to 6 bases and at J to 0 bases, leaving 4 bases not matched to a gene. CDR3 length equals 15 residues. In germline, CDR1 is MNHEY, CDR2 SVGAGI. The CDR3 reads CASSPDRGLNTEAFF. CDR3 in DNA: TGTGCCAGCAGCCCCGACAGGGGGCTGAACACTGAAGCTTTCTTT.

This rearrangement joins TRBV19 to TRBJ1-3, with a possible D match to TRBD1 (5 bases). Germline V gene sequence: CDR1 LNHDA, CDR2 SQIVND (reference sequence). Trimming cost V 9 bases and J 2 bases, with 8 bases left between them. The CDR3 consists of 12 residues. In nucleotides, the CDR3 is TGTGCCAGCGGGGGGGCTGGAAACACCATATATTTT. This gives the protein CASGGAGNTIYF. Supplemented by reference TRBV19 and TRBJ1-3, the full variable domain reads DGGITQSPKYLFRKEGQNVTLSCEQNLNHDAMYWYRQDPGQGLRLIYYSQIVNDFQKGDIAEGYSVSREKKESFPLTVTSAQKNPTAFYLCASGGAGNTIYFGEGSWLTVV.

The CDR3, as DNA: TGTGCCAGCAGCCGGACACCTGAAGCTTTCTTT. Encoded protein: CASSRTPEAFF. The chain carries TRBV7-9 and TRBJ1-1; TRBD1 might be the D (5 bases). V lost 5 bases to trimming and J lost 6 bases, with 7 bases between them. The CDR3 length is 11 residues. The germline V gene encodes CDR1 SEHNR and CDR2 FQNEAQ (reference sequence).

This chain connects TRBV15 to TRBJ2-1; 9 positions match TRBD2. Looked up from germline, CDR1 is LNHNV and CDR2 is YYDKDF (reference sequence). There are 15 residues in the CDR3. The V segment lost 7 bases and the J segment 6 bases; nucleotides outside the gene matches: 10. The DNA for the CDR3 is TGTGCCACCAATAAGGGACTAGCCTCAGGCAATGAGCAGTTCTTC. Translating gives CATNKGLASGNEQFF.

This clone appeared once. The DNA of the CDR3 is TGTGCCAGCAGCTCCCTTGGGACAGCCTACGAGCAGTACTTC. This encodes CASSSLGTAYEQYF. V is TRBV5-6 and J is TRBJ2-5; 7 bases align to TRBD1. The better agreement between TRBJ2-7 and the DNA end casts doubt on the J call. Germline lookup yields CDR1 SGHDT and CDR2 YYEEEE. The CDR3 totals 14 residues.

This sequence joins TRBV18 and TRBJ2-7; 9 bases map to TRBD1. The V gene end was trimmed by 3 bases and the J gene end by 2 bases; junction bases not matched to a gene: 2. Germline V gene lookup returns CDR1 KGHSH and CDR2 LQKENI. The CDR3 extends over 14 amino acids. This CDR3 reads CASSPGTGPYEQYF. CDR3 coding DNA: TGTGCCAGCTCACCCGGGACAGGGCCCTACGAGCAGTACTTC.

CDR3 sequence: CASSGTVGRGVRNTEAFF. CDR3 bases: TGTGCCAGCAGCGGAACCGTGGGCAGGGGTGTTCGCAACACTGAAGCTTTCTTT. The chain couples TRBV9 to TRBJ1-1; D might be TRBD1 (6 bases). The germline CDR1 and CDR2 sequences are SGDLS and YYNGEE. The CDR3 loop spans 18 amino acids. V lost 3 bases to trimming and J lost 2 bases, with 23 bases between them. The full variable domain, its missing parts supplied by reference TRBV9 and TRBJ1-1, is DSGVTQTPKHLITATGQRVTLRCSPRSGDLSVYWYQQSLDQGLQFLIQYYNGEERAKGNILERFSAQQFPDLHSELNLSSLELGDSALYFCASSGTVGRGVRNTEAFFGQGTRLTVV.

The V call is TRBV11-2, the J call TRBJ1-1; D is ambiguous. V shed 1 base and J shed 11 bases, with 14 bases lying between them. CDR1 is SGHAT and CDR2 is FQNNGV in the germline V gene. CDR3 length equals 13 residues. DNA of the CDR3: TGTGCCAGCAGCTTAGGCGGGAATTCGGGGGCTTTCTTT. This sequence encodes CASSLGGNSGAFF.

This sequence joins TRBV27 and TRBJ2-5, with TRBD1 matching 9 bases. Gene TRBJ2-7 matches the end of the DNA better, so the J call may be wrong. CDR1 is MNHEY, CDR2 SMNVEV, per germline (reference sequence). The CDR3 loop spans 14 amino acids. The CDR3 spells CASRIGGQGYEQYF. The CDR3 DNA reads as TGTGCCAGCAGGATTGGGGGACAGGGATACGAGCAGTACTTC.

The CDR3 bases are TGTGCCAGCAGTCAGACTAGCGGGGGGTACACCGGGGAGCTGTTTTTT. It yields the protein CASSQTSGGYTGELFF. The V call is TRBV7-2, the J call TRBJ2-2; 13 nucleotides agree with TRBD2. CDR1 and CDR2 from the germline V gene are SGHTA and FQGNSA. Trimming cost V 6 bases and J 3 bases; bases outside gene matches: 4. The CDR3 covers 16 residues.

The chain recombines TRBV25-1 with TRBJ2-7; D is perhaps TRBD1 (5 bases). Germline loops: CDR1 MGHDK, CDR2 SYGVNS. Trimming left V 5 bases short and J 5 bases short, with 25 bases between. This CDR3 contains 17 residues. The CDR3 protein is CASSPHPSGIEVDEQYF. CDR3 sequence (DNA): TGTGCCAGCAGTCCTCACCCCTCAGGGATAGAAGTCGACGAGCAGTACTTC.

V and J are TRBV2 and TRBJ1-3, with D possibly matching TRBD1 (5 bases). Germline assignment: CDR1 SNHLY and CDR2 FYNNEI. CDR3 size: 13 residues. V was trimmed by 6 bases and J by 6 bases, leaving 12 bases between them. CDR3 bases: TGTGCCAGCAGATCAGGGATAGAAAACACCATATATTTT. Protein product: CASRSGIENTIYF.

This chain connects TRBV29-1 to TRBJ1-2, with 7 bases identical to TRBD1. CDR1 SQVTM and CDR2 ANQGSEA come from the germline V gene. CDR3 length equals 13 residues. The junction had 13 bases not matched to a gene; V was cut back by 7 bases and J by 8 bases. The CDR3: CSAEDRWETGYTF. CDR3 in DNA: TGCAGCGCCGAGGACAGGTGGGAAACGGGCTACACCTTC.

The chain has TRBV30 and TRBJ1-2, with D perhaps matching TRBD1 (6 bases). The V gene's germline CDR1 is GTSNPN and CDR2 SVGIG (reference sequence). There are 14 residues in the CDR3. V was cut by 5 bases and J by 3 bases, with 16 bases left in between. The CDR3 sequence is CAWATGQRDYGYTF. For the CDR3, the DNA is TGTGCCTGGGCAACCGGACAGCGCGACTATGGCTACACCTTC.

This clone came up once. The rearrangement uses TRBV7-8 and TRBJ2-1; 9 nucleotides align to TRBD1. Germline CDR1 and CDR2: SGHVS and FQNEAQ. This CDR3 is built from 16 residues. With 5 bases clipped from V and 9 bases from J, the junction kept 14 bases outside the gene matches. The CDR3 sequence: CASSLTGGQGFGEQFF. DNA of the CDR3: TGTGCCAGCAGCCTAACGGGGGGACAGGGCTTCGGTGAGCAGTTCTTC.

In its sample, this clone was seen once. This chain links TRBV13 with TRBJ2-7, with unresolved D. The V gene's germline CDR1 is PRHDT and CDR2 FYEKMQ (reference sequence). With 5 bases removed from V and 3 bases from J, the gap between germline ends came to 11 bases. There are 13 residues in the CDR3. The CDR3 loop reads CASSPQAFYEQYF. The CDR3 DNA follows: TGTGCCAGCAGCCCCCAGGCCTTCTACGAGCAGTACTTC.

J is TRBJ1-1 and V is TRBV29-1, with D possibly matching TRBD1 (5 bases). The V gene lost 5 bases and the J gene lost 4 bases, with 14 bases spanning the gap. This CDR3 is 13 amino acids long. Germline V gene lookup returns CDR1 SQVTM and CDR2 ANQGSEA. CDR3 nucleotides: TGCAGCGTTCAGACCGGCGGGGGCACTGAAGCTTTCTTT. It yields the protein CSVQTGGGTEAFF.

This rearrangement joins TRBV29-1 to TRBJ1-1; D is uncertain. CDR1 and CDR2 (germline): SQVTM, ANQGSEA. Trimming pared 6 bases from V and 13 bases from J, leaving 9 bases between. The CDR3 is made up of 8 amino acids. CDR3 in amino acids: CSVPPLFF. DNA of the CDR3: TGCAGCGTGCCCCCACTTTTCTTT.

J is TRBJ1-2 and V is TRBV30, with D hard to call. Trimming pared 4 bases from V and 7 bases from J, leaving 13 bases between. Germline CDR1 is GTSNPN and CDR2 is SVGIG (reference sequence). There are 12 residues in the CDR3. The CDR3 here is CAWTPPGGGYTF. In DNA form, the CDR3 reads TGTGCCTGGACACCCCCGGGAGGTGGCTACACCTTC.

Turning to this clone: The identical CDR3 is also encoded by other nucleotide sequences in the sample. This chain connects TRBV5-1 to TRBJ1-6; 9 nucleotides agree with TRBD1. V lost 0 bases and J lost 10; bases outside the gene matches: 5. The CDR3 loop spans 15 amino acids. The germline V gene has CDR1 SGHRS and CDR2 YFSETQ. CDR3 in amino acids: CASSLGGQGASPLHF. In DNA form, the CDR3 reads TGCGCCAGCAGCTTGGGGGGACAGGGCGCCTCACCCCTCCACTTT. Variable domain in full (rest from reference TRBV5-1 and TRBJ1-6): KAGVTQTPRYLIKTRGQQVTLSCSPISGHRSVSWYQQTPGQGLQFLFEYFSETQRNKGNFPGRFSGRQFSNSRSEMNVSTLELGDSALYLCASSLGGQGASPLHFGNGTRLTVT.